These 7 T cell receptor beta chains were all obtained from the same sample, sequenced in a study of cytomegalovirus exposure and HLA in healthy donors. Primers included in the PCR were 60 Vbeta and 13 Jbeta primers. Here immunoSEQ multiplex PCR was the method, and the copy in TCRdb shows in-frame clones only, minus some. The sample includes around 150,000 clones, 75% to 90% of them seen just once. Material for sequencing was PBMCs. These receptors all stem from a woman aged 18-35 years in good health and CMV-seronegative.

This chain links TRBV11-3 with TRBJ2-1; 10 bases fit TRBD2. The ends lost 1 base at V and 7 bases at J; junction bases unmatched: 7. This CDR3 is 16 amino acids long. Germline V gene sequence: CDR1 SGHNT, CDR2 YENEEA. The CDR3 region has the DNA TGTGCCAGCAGCTTAGGGCCACTAGCGGGAAGGAATGAGCAGTTCTTC. Translation: CASSLGPLAGRNEQFF.

The chain carries TRBV7-6 and TRBJ2-1; no clear D gene. Germline V gene sequence: CDR1 SGHVS, CDR2 FNYEAQ. Deletions cut 2 bases from V and 6 bases from J, with 14 bases between. There are 15 residues in the CDR3. This CDR3 is CASSLMENVVNEQFF. DNA for the CDR3: TGTGCCAGCAGCTTAATGGAGAACGTGGTCAATGAGCAGTTCTTC.

The chain has TRBV6-4 and TRBJ2-1, with TRBD1 identical over 7 bases. Trimming removed 3 bases from V and 4 bases from J; junction bases left unmatched: 12. Germline V gene sequence: CDR1 MRHNA, CDR2 SNTAGT. The CDR3 consists of 17 residues. This chain's CDR3 is CASSEQIDREFYNEQFF. CDR3 sequence (DNA): TGTGCCAGCAGTGAACAAATCGACAGGGAATTTTACAATGAGCAGTTCTTC.

The CDR3 protein is CATSQGVNTEAFF. CDR3 in DNA: TGTGCCACCAGCCAGGGTGTGAACACTGAAGCTTTCTTT. The chain joins TRBV15 to TRBJ1-1, with D maybe TRBD1 (5 bases). Trimming removed 5 bases at V and 0 bases at J, with 7 bases between. The germline V gene encodes CDR1 LNHNV and CDR2 YYDKDF (reference sequence). This CDR3 region has 13 residues.

V gene TRBV6-6 combines with J gene TRBJ2-7; D is possibly TRBD2 (6 bases). Trimming stripped 2 bases from V and 2 bases from J, with 10 bases between. Germline values: CDR1 MNHNY, CDR2 SVGAGI (reference sequence). The CDR3 covers 14 residues. The CDR3: CASSYGGITYEQYF. The CDR3, as DNA: TGTGCCAGCAGTTACGGGGGGATAACCTACGAGCAGTACTTC.

This chain joins TRBV7-9 and TRBJ1-4, with 9 positions matching TRBD1. The CDR3 runs to 17 residues. CDR1 and CDR2 (germline): SEHNR, FQNEAQ (reference sequence). Germline trimming cut 4 bases from V and 5 bases from J; bases unmatched to any gene: 11. CDR3 DNA sequence: TGTGCCAGCAGCTCAACGCGTTCCGGGACAGGGAATGAAAAACTGTTTTTT. Translation gives CASSSTRSGTGNEKLFF.

V and J are TRBV21-1 and TRBJ2-7; the table's D gene call, TRBD2, was not cross checked with the DNA. TRBV21-1 has pseudogene status. The CDR3 runs to 15 residues. DNA for the CDR3: TGTGCCAGCAGCCCCCAGCGGGGGTCTCTCTTGGAGCAGTACTTC. Translated: CASSPQRGSLLEQYF.